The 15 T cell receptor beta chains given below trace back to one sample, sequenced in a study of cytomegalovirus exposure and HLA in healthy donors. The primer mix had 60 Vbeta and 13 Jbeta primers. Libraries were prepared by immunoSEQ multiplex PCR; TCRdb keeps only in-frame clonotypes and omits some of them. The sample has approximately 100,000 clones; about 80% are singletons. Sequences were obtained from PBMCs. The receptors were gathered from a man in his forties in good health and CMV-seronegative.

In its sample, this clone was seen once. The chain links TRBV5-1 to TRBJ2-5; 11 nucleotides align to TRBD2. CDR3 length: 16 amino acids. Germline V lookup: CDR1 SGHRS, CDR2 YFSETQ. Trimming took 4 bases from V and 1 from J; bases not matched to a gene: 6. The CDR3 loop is CASSPLAGGPQETQYF. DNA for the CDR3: TGCGCCAGCAGCCCTCTAGCGGGGGGCCCCCAAGAGACCCAGTACTTC.

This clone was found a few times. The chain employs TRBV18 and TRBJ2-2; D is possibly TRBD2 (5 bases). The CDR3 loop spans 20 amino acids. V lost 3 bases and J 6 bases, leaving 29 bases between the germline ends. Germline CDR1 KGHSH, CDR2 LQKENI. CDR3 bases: TGTGCCAGCTCACCGACCCCCAATCTGTGGGCCAACGGGAAACCCGGGGAGCTGTTTTTT. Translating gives CASSPTPNLWANGKPGELFF.

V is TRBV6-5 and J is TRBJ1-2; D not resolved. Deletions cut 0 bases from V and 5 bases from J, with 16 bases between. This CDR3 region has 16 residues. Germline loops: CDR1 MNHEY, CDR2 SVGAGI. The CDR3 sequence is CASSYSPGYQGYGYTF. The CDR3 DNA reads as TGTGCCAGCAGTTACTCACCGGGATACCAAGGGTATGGCTACACCTTC.

This chain's CDR3 is CASSYWGGITEAFF. The DNA of the CDR3 is TGTGCCAGCAGTTATTGGGGGGGGATCACTGAAGCTTTCTTT. The chain is built from TRBV27 and TRBJ1-1; a possible D gene is TRBD1 (5 bases). CDR3 size: 14 residues. CDR1 MNHEY and CDR2 SMNVEV come from the germline V gene (reference sequence). Trimming took off 4 bases at V and 4 bases at J, with 13 bases between the two ends.

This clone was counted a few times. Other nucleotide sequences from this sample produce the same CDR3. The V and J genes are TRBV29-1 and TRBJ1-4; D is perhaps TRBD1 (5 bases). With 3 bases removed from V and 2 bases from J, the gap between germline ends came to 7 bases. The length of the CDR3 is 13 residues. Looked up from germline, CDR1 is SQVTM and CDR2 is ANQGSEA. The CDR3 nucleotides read TGCAGCGTTGATGGGGCCACTAATGAAAAACTGTTTTTT. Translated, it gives CSVDGATNEKLFF.

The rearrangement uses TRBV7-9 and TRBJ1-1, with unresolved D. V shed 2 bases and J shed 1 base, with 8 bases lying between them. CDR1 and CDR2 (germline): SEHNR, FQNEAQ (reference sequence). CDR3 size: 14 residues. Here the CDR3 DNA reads TGTGCCAGCAGCTTAAACGAGGGGAACACTGAAGCTTTCTTT. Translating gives CASSLNEGNTEAFF.

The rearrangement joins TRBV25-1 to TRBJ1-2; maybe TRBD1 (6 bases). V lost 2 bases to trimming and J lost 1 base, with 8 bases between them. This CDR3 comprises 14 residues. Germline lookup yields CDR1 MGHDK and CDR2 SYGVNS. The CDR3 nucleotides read TGTGCCAGCAGTGAACCGGGACATAACTATGGCTACACCTTC. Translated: CASSEPGHNYGYTF.

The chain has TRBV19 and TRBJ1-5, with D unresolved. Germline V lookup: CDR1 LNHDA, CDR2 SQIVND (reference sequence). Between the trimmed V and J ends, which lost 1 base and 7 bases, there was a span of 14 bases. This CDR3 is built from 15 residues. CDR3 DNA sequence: TGTGCCAGTAGTATAGGCGGGATATTTGGACAGCCCCAGCATTTT. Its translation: CASSIGGIFGQPQHF.

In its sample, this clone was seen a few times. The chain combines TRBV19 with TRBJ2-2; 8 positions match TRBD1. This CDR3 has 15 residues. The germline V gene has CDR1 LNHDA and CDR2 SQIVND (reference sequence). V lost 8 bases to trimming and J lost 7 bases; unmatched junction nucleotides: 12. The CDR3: CASYSTGGRNGELFF. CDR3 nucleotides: TGTGCCAGTTACTCCACAGGGGGGCGTAACGGGGAGCTGTTTTTT.

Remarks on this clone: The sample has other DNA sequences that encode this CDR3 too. This chain's CDR3 is CASSPSGGSNQPQHF. In DNA form, the CDR3 reads TGTGCCAGCTCCCCCTCCGGGGGAAGCAATCAGCCCCAGCATTTT. The rearrangement joins TRBV18 to TRBJ1-5, with D possibly matching TRBD1 (5 bases). The CDR3 loop spans 15 amino acids. The ends were cut back, 6 bases at V and 1 base at J, with 13 bases in the middle. From germline, CDR1 is KGHSH and CDR2 LQKENI.

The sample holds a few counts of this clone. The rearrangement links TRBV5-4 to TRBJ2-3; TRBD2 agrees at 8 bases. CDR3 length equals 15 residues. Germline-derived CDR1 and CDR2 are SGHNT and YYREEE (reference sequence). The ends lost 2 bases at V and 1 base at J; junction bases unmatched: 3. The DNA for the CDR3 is TGTGCCAGCAGCTTTTGGCGGGGGGGCACAGATACGCAGTATTTT. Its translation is CASSFWRGGTDTQYF.

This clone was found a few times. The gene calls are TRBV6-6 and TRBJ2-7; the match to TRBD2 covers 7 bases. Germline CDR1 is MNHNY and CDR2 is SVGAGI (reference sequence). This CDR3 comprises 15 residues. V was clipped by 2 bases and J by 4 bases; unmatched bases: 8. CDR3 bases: TGTGCCAGCAGTTACAGGAAGGGAGGGGAATACGAGCAGTACTTC. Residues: CASSYRKGGEYEQYF.

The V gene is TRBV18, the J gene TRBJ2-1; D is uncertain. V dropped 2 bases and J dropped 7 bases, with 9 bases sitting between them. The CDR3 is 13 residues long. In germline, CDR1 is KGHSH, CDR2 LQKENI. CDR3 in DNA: TGTGCCAGCTCACCAAACCAACAGAATGAGCAGTTCTTC. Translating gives CASSPNQQNEQFF.

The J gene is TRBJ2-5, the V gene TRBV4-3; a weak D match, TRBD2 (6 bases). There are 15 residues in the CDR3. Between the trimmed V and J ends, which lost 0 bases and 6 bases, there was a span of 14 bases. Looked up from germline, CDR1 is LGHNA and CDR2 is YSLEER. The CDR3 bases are TGCGCCAGCAGCCAAGAAAAGGAGGGTGGAAAGACCCAGTACTTC. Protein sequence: CASSQEKEGGKTQYF.

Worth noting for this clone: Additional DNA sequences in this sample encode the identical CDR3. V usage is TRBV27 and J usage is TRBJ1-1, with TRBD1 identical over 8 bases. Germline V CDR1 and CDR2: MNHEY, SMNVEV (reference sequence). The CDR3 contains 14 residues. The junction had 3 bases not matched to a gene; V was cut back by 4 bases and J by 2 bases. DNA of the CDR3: TGTGCCAGCAGTTCCCAGGGGGCTAACACTGAAGCTTTCTTT. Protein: CASSSQGANTEAFF.